The 12 T cell receptor beta chains below come from one sample, sequenced in a study of metastatic and nonmetastatic thyroid tumors. TCRdb reprocessed the PCR reads using MiXCR. The sample holds 89,000 or so clones, around 9.2% seen once. Thyroid surgery took place with no prior treatment in any patient. Sequencing was carried out using blood. The source is a female donor with papillary thyroid cancer or a benign thyroid nodule (not recorded which). Some clones in this sample may be carry-over from other donors' samples.

The genes are TRBV6-1 and TRBJ2-7, with 11 bases that match TRBD1. The CDR3 runs to 15 residues. Unmatched junction bases numbered 6, after V lost 5 bases and J lost 3 bases. Germline-derived CDR1 and CDR2 are MNHNS and SASEGT. The CDR3 reads CASSPGTGGIYEQYF. In DNA, the CDR3 is TGTGCCAGCAGTCCCGGGACAGGGGGAATCTACGAGCAGTACTTC.

This clone turned up a few times. The chain combines TRBV29-1 with TRBJ2-5; D is undetermined. From germline, CDR1 is SQVTM and CDR2 ANQGSEA. This CDR3 spans 12 amino acids. V lost 5 bases to trimming and J lost 2 bases, with 9 bases between them. The CDR3 protein is CSVSGIQETQYF. The CDR3, as DNA: TGCAGCGTTTCGGGTATTCAAGAGACCCAGTACTTC.

This clone was observed many times. The V and J genes are TRBV28 and TRBJ2-4; D unresolved. V was trimmed by 1 base and J by 1 base, leaving 17 bases between them. Looked up from germline, CDR1 is MDHEN and CDR2 is SYDVKM. The CDR3 extends over 18 amino acids. The CDR3 DNA reads TGTGCCAGCAGTTTATTGTCCAAGGGCTTCCTGGCCAAAAACATTCAGTACTTC. It is translated as CASSLLSKGFLAKNIQYF.

Many counts were recorded for this clone. V usage is TRBV28 and J usage is TRBJ1-3; D is undetermined. CDR1 and CDR2 (germline): MDHEN, SYDVKM. V lost 3 bases, J lost 5 bases, and 17 bases lay in between. This CDR3 is 16 amino acids long. CDR3 residues: CASSFLAVGVRNTIYF. DNA for the CDR3: TGTGCCAGCAGTTTCCTTGCCGTTGGGGTTCGAAACACCATATATTTT.

This clone was seen at least ten times. This chain connects TRBV6-1 to TRBJ2-5, with D possibly TRBD1 on 6 matching bases. The CDR3 length is 14 residues. V lost 5 bases and J lost 5, with 15 bases in between. In germline, CDR1 is MNHNS, CDR2 SASEGT. The CDR3 protein is CASSNRVEGETQYF. Written as DNA, the CDR3 is TGTGCCAGCAGTAACAGGGTTGAAGGGGAGACCCAGTACTTC.

This clone was found many times. The V and J genes are TRBV27 and TRBJ2-2; perhaps TRBD2 as D (6 bases). The V gene lost 5 bases and the J gene lost 4 bases, with 14 bases spanning the gap. This CDR3 is 15 amino acids long. CDR1 and CDR2 from the germline V gene are MNHEY and SMNVEV (reference sequence). Here the CDR3 DNA reads TGTGCCAGCAGTACGTCCCGGGACTTCACCGGGGAGCTGTTTTTT. Translated: CASSTSRDFTGELFF.

This clone was seen at least ten times. The CDR3 here is CSARGDLGETQYF. Written as DNA, the CDR3 is TGCAGTGCTAGAGGGGACTTGGGGGAGACCCAGTACTTC. J is TRBJ2-5 and V is TRBV20-1; D possibly corresponds to TRBD2 (6 bases). V shed 1 base and J shed 5 bases, with 11 bases lying between them. Looked up from germline, CDR1 is DFQATT and CDR2 is SNEGSKA (reference sequence). The CDR3 sequence is 13 residues long.

There are many counts of this clone. The chain combines TRBV28 with TRBJ2-3; TRBD1 agrees at 8 bases. CDR3 length: 15 residues. Germline CDR1 is MDHEN and CDR2 is SYDVKM. J gave up 4 bases and V 4 bases, and 7 bases lay outside the gene matches. The CDR3 DNA reads TGTGCCAGCAGTTCCCCAGGGACAGGAGCAGATACGCAGTATTTT. As protein: CASSSPGTGADTQYF.

This clone was seen many times. The J gene is TRBJ1-2, the V gene TRBV12-3 or TRBV12-4, with a weak D call TRBD1 (5 bases). Trimming shortened V by 3 bases and J by 0 bases, and 14 bases separated the two germline ends. The CDR3 runs 16 residues. In nucleotides, the CDR3 is TGTGCCAGCAGTTTCGGCCGCAGGGTAGCTAACTATGGCTACACCTTC. Translating it yields CASSFGRRVANYGYTF.

This clone was seen ten or more times. The rearrangement uses TRBV6-1 and TRBJ2-2; D is perhaps TRBD1 (5 bases). CDR3 size: 17 residues. Per germline, CDR1 MNHNS and CDR2 SASEGT. Deletions cut 0 bases from V and 5 bases from J, with 16 bases between. The CDR3 DNA reads as TGTGCCAGCAGTGAAGCGGCAGGGCAGTTAGCTACCGGGGAGCTGTTTTTT. Protein: CASSEAAGQLATGELFF.

The CDR3 DNA is TGTGCCTGGAGTGCGACGGGAAACACTGAAGCTTTCTTT. The encoded protein is CAWSATGNTEAFF. The chain is built from TRBV30 and TRBJ1-1, with unresolved D. Trimming took 1 base from V and 2 from J, leaving 8 bases between them. The germline gives CDR1 GTSNPN, CDR2 SVGIG (reference sequence). The CDR3 runs to 13 residues.

This clone appeared many times. CDR3 sequence (DNA): TGTGCCAGCAGCTACTCCGAACGGGGGCGCGAGGAGACCCAGTACTTC. Amino acids: CASSYSERGREETQYF. This chain connects TRBV9 to TRBJ2-5; D may correspond to TRBD1 or TRBD2 (6 bases each). This CDR3 has 16 residues. V was shortened by 4 bases and J by 5 bases, with 21 bases between the two germline ends. Germline assignment: CDR1 SGDLS and CDR2 YYNGEE.